This is a list of T cell receptor beta chains from one sample in a study of blood T cell repertoires in COVID-19. Measured with immunoSEQ multiplex PCR; TCRdb has only the in-frame clones, and not every one. The data contain about 200,000 clones, about 90% of them seen just once; the ten biggest clones take up approximately 4.3%. The sequencing sample was made of PBMCs or T cells enriched from blood (not recorded which). These receptors were collected from a woman younger than 45 with acute COVID-19. Each CDR3 is given with its conserved first and last residue. D genes are given only for firm matches. Not every row has a clone size; where given, it reads once, few, many or a size class.

D: .; V: TRBV30; J: TRBJ1-4; size: .; DNA: TGTGCCTGGAGTGAAAGGGGTGGTGAAAAACTGTTTTTT; CDR3: CAWSERGGEKLFF
D: .; V: TRBV14; J: TRBJ1-2; size: .; DNA: TGTGCCAGCAGCCTAAACAGGGCTGCTGGCTACACCTTC; CDR3: CASSLNRAAGYTF
D: .; V: TRBV6-5; J: TRBJ1-2; size: .; DNA: TGTGCCAGCGGGCGCCCGGCGGGTGTAGATGGCTACACCTTC; CDR3: CASGRPAGVDGYTF
D: TRBD2; V: TRBV2; J: TRBJ2-2; size: .; DNA: TGTGCCAGCACCAGGATACTAGCGGGGGGGATGGGGGAGCTGTTTTTT; CDR3: CASTRILAGGMGELFF
D: .; V: TRBV27; J: TRBJ2-7; size: .; DNA: TGTGCCAGCAGTCTGAAGAGCTCCTACGAGCAGTACTTC; CDR3: CASSLKSSYEQYF
D: .; V: TRBV7-8; J: TRBJ1-5; size: .; DNA: TGTGCCAGCAGCTTAGTTTTACTAGGACAGCCCCAGCATTTT; CDR3: CASSLVLLGQPQHF
D: .; V: TRBV19; J: TRBJ1-6; size: .; DNA: TGTGCCAGTAGTACCTTCTCGGGACTCTCGGAGGCACCCCTCCACTTT; CDR3: CASSTFSGLSEAPLHF
D: TRBD1; V: TRBV7-9; J: TRBJ2-3; size: .; DNA: TGTGCCAGCAGCTCTCTCTGGGGACAGGACGCAGATACGCAGTATTTT; CDR3: CASSSLWGQDADTQYF
D: .; V: TRBV27; J: TRBJ1-1; size: .; DNA: TGTGCCAGCAGAGCCGTCCGAGGGGAGGGCACTGAAGCTTTCTTT; CDR3: CASRAVRGEGTEAFF
D: TRBD1; V: TRBV18; J: TRBJ1-2; size: .; DNA: TGTGCCAGCTCACCGGACAGGGCGTATGGCTACACCTTC; CDR3: CASSPDRAYGYTF
D: .; V: TRBV27; J: TRBJ1-2; size: .; DNA: TGTGCCAGCAGGACTTCTAACTATGGCTACACCTTC; CDR3: CASRTSNYGYTF
D: TRBD1; V: TRBV13; J: TRBJ1-2; size: .; DNA: TGTGCCAGCAGCTCCATAGGCACTCCGGGACAGGGGGAAACTAACTATGGCTACACCTTC; CDR3: CASSSIGTPGQGETNYGYTF
D: .; V: TRBV27; J: TRBJ1-2; size: .; DNA: TGTGCCAGCAGTTTAGGGGAGGGGAATGGCTACACCTTC; CDR3: CASSLGEGNGYTF
D: TRBD1; V: TRBV29-1; J: TRBJ2-1; size: .; DNA: TGCAGCGTCACAGGGGACTCCTACAATGAGCAGTTCTTC; CDR3: CSVTGDSYNEQFF
D: TRBD1; V: TRBV5-1; J: TRBJ2-7; size: .; DNA: TGCGCCAGCAGCTTGGCGGGACAGGGGGCCTACGAGCAGTACTTC; CDR3: CASSLAGQGAYEQYF
D: .; V: TRBV7-8; J: TRBJ1-6; size: .; DNA: TGTGCCAGCAGCGGGCGTGATAATTCACCCCTCCACTTT; CDR3: CASSGRDNSPLHF
D: .; V: TRBV28; J: TRBJ2-1; size: .; DNA: TGTGCCAGCAGGGCGGGGATCTTCTACAATGAGCAGTTCTTC; CDR3: CASRAGIFYNEQFF
D: .; V: TRBV2; J: TRBJ1-6; size: .; DNA: TGTGCCAGCAGGAAGGAGAGCTCCTATAATTCACCCCTCCACTTT; CDR3: CASRKESSYNSPLHF
D: .; V: TRBV2; J: TRBJ1-5; size: .; DNA: TGTGCCAGCAGTGAAGTGGGACAAAATCAGCCCCAGCATTTT; CDR3: CASSEVGQNQPQHF
D: .; V: TRBV7-2; J: TRBJ1-2; size: .; DNA: TGTGCCAGCAGCCCCCAGGGAAATGGTTGGTATGGCTACACCTTC; CDR3: CASSPQGNGWYGYTF
D: .; V: TRBV27; J: TRBJ1-2; size: few; DNA: TGTGCCAGCAGTCAGACAGCTAACTATGGCTACACCTTC; CDR3: CASSQTANYGYTF
D: .; V: TRBV6-6; J: TRBJ1-4; size: many; DNA: TGTGCCACCTCGGGGGGTGCAGAGAGTGAAAAACTGTTTTTT; CDR3: CATSGGAESEKLFF
D: TRBD2; V: TRBV10-1; J: TRBJ2-1; size: .; DNA: TGCGCCAGCTATGGGACTAGCGGGGGGAACTACAATGAGCAGTTCTTC; CDR3: CASYGTSGGNYNEQFF
D: .; V: TRBV9; J: TRBJ1-1; size: .; DNA: TGTGCCAGCAGCGTAGCCGGACAGAACACTGAAGCTTTCTTT; CDR3: CASSVAGQNTEAFF
D: TRBD2; V: TRBV7-3; J: TRBJ2-3; size: .; DNA: TGTGCCAGCAGCTCGAGGACCGGACTAGCGGGGGATGGCACAGATACGCAGTATTTT; CDR3: CASSSRTGLAGDGTDTQYF